The clone carrying this TCR beta chain occurred many times. The length of the CDR3 is 13 residues. V gave up 3 bases and J gave up 4 bases, with 10 bases separating them. This sample stems from a study of identical twins. A universal primer site was created by template switching, with the cDNA bearing unique molecular identifiers. In TCRdb, the 5' RACE reads were re-called with MiXCR into one record per CDR3 protein. The data show about 730,000 distinct CDR3 sequences, with 21% seen just once and around 4.4% held by the top ten. The same sample was also used in a study of T cells expressing NK-cell markers.

The sequence was obtained from a woman younger than 35 in good health. V is TRBV12-3 or TRBV12-4 and J is TRBJ2-7; D is perhaps TRBD1 (6 bases). Sample: PBMCs. In DNA, the CDR3 is TGTGCCAGCAGTTTGGGACACCCTTACGAGCAGTACTTC. Translating gives CASSLGHPYEQYF.